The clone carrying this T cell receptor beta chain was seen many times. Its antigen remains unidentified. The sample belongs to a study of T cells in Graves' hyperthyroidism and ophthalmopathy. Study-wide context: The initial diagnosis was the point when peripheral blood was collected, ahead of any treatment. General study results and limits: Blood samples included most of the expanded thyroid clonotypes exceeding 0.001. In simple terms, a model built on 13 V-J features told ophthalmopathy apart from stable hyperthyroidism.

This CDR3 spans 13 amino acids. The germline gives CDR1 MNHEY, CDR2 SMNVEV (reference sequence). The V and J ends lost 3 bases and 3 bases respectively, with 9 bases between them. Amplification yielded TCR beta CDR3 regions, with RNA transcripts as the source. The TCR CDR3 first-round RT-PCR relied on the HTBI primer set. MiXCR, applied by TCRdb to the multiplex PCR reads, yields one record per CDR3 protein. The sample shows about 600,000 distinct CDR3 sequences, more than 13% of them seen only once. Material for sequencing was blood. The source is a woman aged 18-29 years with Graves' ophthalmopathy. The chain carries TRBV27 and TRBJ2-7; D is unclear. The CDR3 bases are TGTGCCAGCAGTTTCCGACGGAGCTACGAGCAGTACTTC. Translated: CASSFRRSYEQYF.